This T cell receptor beta chain was recorded in a study of blood T cells in healthy people across ages. This clonotype occurred a few times. CDR3 length: 14 amino acids. V was shortened by 1 base and J by 1 base, with 8 bases between the two germline ends. CDR1 is MGHDK, CDR2 SYGVNS, per germline. Using a J-beta primer mix together with a sample-barcoded 5' primer, a second PCR was run for roughly 7 to 11 cycles. TCRdb reanalysed the 5' RACE reads using MiXCR and keeps one entry per CDR3 protein. The sample lists 700,000 to 800,000 distinct CDR3 sequences, around 40% occurring once. The material sequenced was blood. This chain uses TRBV25-1 with TRBJ2-7; D uncertain. The clonotype comes from a woman aged 60-75 years in good health. The CDR3 region is CASSEWVGSYEQYF. The CDR3 nucleotides are TGTGCCAGCAGTGAATGGGTGGGATCCTACGAGCAGTACTTC.